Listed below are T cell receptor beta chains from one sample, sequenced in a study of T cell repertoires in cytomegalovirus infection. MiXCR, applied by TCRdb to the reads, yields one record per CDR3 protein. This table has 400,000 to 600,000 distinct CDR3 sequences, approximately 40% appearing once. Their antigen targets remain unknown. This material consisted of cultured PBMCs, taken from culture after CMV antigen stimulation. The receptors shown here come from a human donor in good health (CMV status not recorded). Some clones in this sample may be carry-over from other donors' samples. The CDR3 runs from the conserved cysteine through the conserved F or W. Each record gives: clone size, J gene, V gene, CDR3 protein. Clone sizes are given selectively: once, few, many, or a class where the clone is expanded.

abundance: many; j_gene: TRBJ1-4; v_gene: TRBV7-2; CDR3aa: CASSSGTGGQANEKLFF
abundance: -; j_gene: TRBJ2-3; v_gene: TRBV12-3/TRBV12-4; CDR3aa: CASSLAGGGSPTDTQYF
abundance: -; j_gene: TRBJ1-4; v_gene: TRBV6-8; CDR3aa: CASSGEPTGEKLFF
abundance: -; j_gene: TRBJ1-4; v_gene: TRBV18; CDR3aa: CASSLNPGQGVEKLFF
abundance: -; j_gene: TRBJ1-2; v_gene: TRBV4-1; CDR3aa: CASSQLTDANYGYTF
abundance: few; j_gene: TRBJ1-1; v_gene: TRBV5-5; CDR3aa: CASSLPQGNTEAFF
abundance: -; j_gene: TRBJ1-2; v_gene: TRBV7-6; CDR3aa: CASSASGTGGYGYTF
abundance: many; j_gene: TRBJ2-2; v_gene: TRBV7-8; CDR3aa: CASSLSNTGELFF
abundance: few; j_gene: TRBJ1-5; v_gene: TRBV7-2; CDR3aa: CASSLEGVNQPQHF
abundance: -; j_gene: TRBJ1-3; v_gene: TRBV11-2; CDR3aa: CASSPIPGSSGNTIYF
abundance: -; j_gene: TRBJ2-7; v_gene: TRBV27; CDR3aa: CASSQTGLLYEQYF
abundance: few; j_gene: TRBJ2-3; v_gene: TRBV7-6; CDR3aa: CASSSRLGAGGRNTQYF
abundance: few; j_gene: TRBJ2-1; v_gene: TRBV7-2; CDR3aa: CASSLGGTAYNEQFF
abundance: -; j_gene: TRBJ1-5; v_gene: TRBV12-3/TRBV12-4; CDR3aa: CASSLVTGAQPQHF
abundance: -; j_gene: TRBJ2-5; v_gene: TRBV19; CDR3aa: CASSAQGYQETQYF
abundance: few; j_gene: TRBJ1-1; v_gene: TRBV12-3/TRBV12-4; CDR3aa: CASSLSGGGGLIDTEAFF